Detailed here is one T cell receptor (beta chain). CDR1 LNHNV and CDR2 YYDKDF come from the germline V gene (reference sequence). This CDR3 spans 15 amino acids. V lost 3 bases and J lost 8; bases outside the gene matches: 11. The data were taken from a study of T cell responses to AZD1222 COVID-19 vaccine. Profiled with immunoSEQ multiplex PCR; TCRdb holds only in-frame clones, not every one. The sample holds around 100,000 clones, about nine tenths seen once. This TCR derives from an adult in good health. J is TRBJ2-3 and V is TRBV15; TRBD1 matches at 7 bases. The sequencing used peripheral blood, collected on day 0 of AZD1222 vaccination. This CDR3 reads CATSRDRPPRGTQYF. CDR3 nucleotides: TGTGCCACCAGCAGGGACAGGCCTCCCAGGGGTACGCAGTATTTT.